This T cell receptor beta chain comes out of a study of T cells after yellow fever vaccination. The V gene's germline CDR1 is SGHTA and CDR2 FQGNSA. The CDR3 totals 15 residues. The germline V and J ends were trimmed by 5 bases and 6 bases, with 18 bases remaining between them. It was through 5'RACE template switching that TCR cDNA was made, with a universal primer site and UMIs added. One entry per CDR3 protein results from TCRdb running MiXCR on the 5' RACE reads. This table has some 500,000 distinct CDR3 sequences, roughly 13% appearing once. The rearrangement joins TRBV7-2 to TRBJ2-3; D gene uncertain. This material consisted of PBMCs, taken on the day of the yellow fever booster vaccination. This TCR was recovered from a man between 25 and 39 years old who received the YFV17D yellow fever vaccine. The CDR3 loop is CASSINPSFWDTQYF. In nucleotides, the CDR3 is TGTGCCAGCAGCATCAACCCCTCATTTTGGGATACGCAGTATTTT.